These 14 T cell receptor beta chains share one sample of origin, sequenced in a study of T cells in Graves' hyperthyroidism and ophthalmopathy. Authors of the study amplified TCR beta CDR3 regions from RNA transcripts. The HTBI set primed first-round TCR CDR3 RT-PCR. TCRdb reanalysed the multiplex PCR reads using MiXCR and keeps one entry per CDR3 protein. This sample has hundreds of thousands of distinct CDR3 sequences, with about 43% found just once. The sample taken for sequencing was peripheral blood or thyroid tissue (not recorded which). The receptors here all came from a woman aged 18-29 years with Graves' hyperthyroidism.

The V call is TRBV15, the J call TRBJ2-6; TRBD1 agrees at 9 bases. Germline trimming cut 3 bases from V and 1 base from J; bases unmatched to any gene: 7. Per the germline V gene, CDR1 is LNHNV and CDR2 is YYDKDF (reference sequence). The CDR3 is 18 amino acids. The chain's CDR3 is CATSRSQGQGSGANVLTF. In DNA, the CDR3 is TGTGCCACCAGCAGGTCACAGGGACAGGGTTCTGGGGCCAACGTCCTGACTTTC.

Concerning this clonotype: Since a much larger clone is just one base distant, this may be a read error. The chain employs TRBV9 and TRBJ1-4; no clear D. With 3 bases removed from V and 0 bases from J, the gap between germline ends came to 6 bases. CDR3 length: 14 residues. Germline values: CDR1 SGDLS, CDR2 YYNGEE. CDR3 DNA: TGTGCCAGCAGCGCGGGGACAACTAATGAAAAACTGTTTTTT. Its translation: CASSAGTTNEKLFF.

This clonotype was detected a few times. The genes are TRBV9 and TRBJ1-1; no clear D. Looked up from germline, CDR1 is SGDLS and CDR2 is YYNGEE. Trimming removed 0 bases from V and 0 bases from J, with 9 bases in between. This CDR3 spans 15 amino acids. DNA for the CDR3: TGTGCCAGCAGCGTAGATGGGAACATGAACACTGAAGCTTTCTTT. Protein sequence: CASSVDGNMNTEAFF.

V is TRBV9 and J is TRBJ2-6; possible D gene TRBD1, 6 bases. V was clipped by 3 bases and J by 10 bases, with 11 bases between them. The germline CDR1 and CDR2 sequences are SGDLS and YYNGEE. The CDR3 has 13 amino acids. CDR3 amino acids: CASSARQVNVLTF. The DNA of the CDR3 is TGTGCCAGCAGCGCTCGACAGGTTAACGTCCTGACTTTC.

Comments on this clonotype: A read error may account for a junction end that differs from germline. The genes are TRBV24-1 and TRBJ1-2; D gene uncertain. The CDR3 spans 14 residues. Germline values: CDR1 KGHDR, CDR2 SFDVKD. The CDR3 here is CASSSAGTNYGYTF. The CDR3 DNA reads TGTGCCAGCAGTTCCGCCGGGACTAACTATGGCTACACCTTC.

The rearrangement links TRBV19 to TRBJ1-2; weak D call: TRBD1 (5 bases). CDR3 size: 14 residues. Germline CDR1 reads LNHDA; CDR2 reads SQIVND (reference sequence). The V end lost 5 bases, the J end lost 1 base, and 11 bases lay between the germline ends. Here the CDR3 DNA reads TGTGCCAGTAGTCCGGGACCGAATAACTATGGCTACACCTTC. This codes for CASSPGPNNYGYTF. Complete variable domain (other parts from reference TRBV19 and TRBJ1-2): DGGITQSPKYLFRKEGQNVTLSCEQNLNHDAMYWYRQDPGQGLRLIYYSQIVNDFQKGDIAEGYSVSREKKESFPLTVTSAQKNPTAFYLCASSPGPNNYGYTFGSGTRLTVV.

This clonotype came up a few times. The genes are TRBV7-3 and TRBJ2-5; D is unresolved. V was clipped by 1 base and J by 2 bases, with 8 bases between them. The germline gives CDR1 SGHTA, CDR2 FQGTGA. The CDR3 runs to 14 residues. CDR3 sequence: CASSLNPVQETQYF. The CDR3, as DNA: TGTGCCAGCAGCTTAAATCCAGTACAAGAGACCCAGTACTTC.

The rearrangement links TRBV5-1 to TRBJ2-7, with TRBD1 as a possible D gene (6 bases). The CDR3 spans 14 residues. The V end was cut by 0 bases, the J end by 4 bases, with 11 bases between. In germline, CDR1 is SGHRS, CDR2 YFSETQ. The CDR3 loop reads CASSLEGVQYEQYF. CDR3 nucleotide sequence: TGCGCCAGCAGCTTGGAGGGGGTTCAATACGAGCAGTACTTC.

This chain uses TRBV2 with TRBJ1-6; maybe TRBD1 (6 bases). Trimming stripped 4 bases from V and 11 bases from J, with 27 bases between. The CDR3 consists of 18 residues. CDR1 and CDR2 (germline): SNHLY, FYNNEI. In DNA form, the CDR3 reads TGTGCCAGCAGTGCTTCCCACCCGACAGGCCGACAAAATCCACCCCTCCACTTT. It specifies CASSASHPTGRQNPPLHF.

This clonotype was found a few times. V and J are TRBV12-3 or TRBV12-4 and TRBJ1-2; weak D call: TRBD1 (5 bases). Deletions cut 5 bases from V and 6 bases from J, with 16 bases between. This CDR3 has 14 residues. The CDR3 sequence is CASSAAWGYDGYTF. CDR3 sequence (DNA): TGTGCCAGCAGTGCGGCATGGGGGTACGATGGCTACACCTTC.

The chain recombines TRBV24-1 with TRBJ2-7, with D tentatively TRBD1 (6 bases). Deletions cut 9 bases from V and 2 bases from J, with 10 bases between. The germline gives CDR1 KGHDR, CDR2 SFDVKD. This CDR3 region has 12 residues. The CDR3 here is CATGTRTYEQYF. In DNA form, the CDR3 reads TGTGCCACCGGGACAAGGACCTACGAGCAGTACTTC.

The V and J genes are TRBV10-2 and TRBJ2-7; 12 nucleotides match TRBD2. V was clipped by 0 bases and J by 7 bases; unmatched bases: 4. This CDR3 is 15 amino acids long. Per germline, CDR1 WSHSY and CDR2 SAAADI. Here the CDR3 reads CASSESLAGGQEQYF. CDR3 sequence (DNA): TGCGCCAGCAGTGAGTCTCTAGCGGGAGGGCAGGAGCAGTACTTC.

The chain couples TRBV20-1 to TRBJ2-3; D uncertain. V was shortened by 7 bases and J by 3 bases, with 14 bases between the two germline ends. The CDR3 extends over 13 amino acids. CDR1 and CDR2 (germline): DFQATT, SNEGSKA (reference sequence). The CDR3 sequence is CSVYAPQTDTQYF. The DNA for the CDR3 is TGCAGTGTATATGCGCCGCAGACAGATACGCAGTATTTT.

This clonotype was detected once. This chain uses TRBV15 with TRBJ2-7; TRBD2 aligns across 13 bases. The ends lost 3 bases at V and 2 bases at J; junction bases unmatched: 4. Per the germline V gene, CDR1 is LNHNV and CDR2 is YYDKDF (reference sequence). The CDR3 is made up of 16 amino acids. CDR3: CATSSYGLAGAYEQYF. The CDR3 DNA reads as TGTGCCACCAGCAGTTACGGACTAGCGGGGGCCTACGAGCAGTACTTC.